One and the same sample provided the 7 T cell receptor beta chains below, sequenced in a study of cytomegalovirus exposure and HLA in healthy donors. The PCR made use of 60 Vbeta and 13 Jbeta primers. This table comes from immunoSEQ multiplex PCR, and its TCRdb copy is limited to in-frame clones, with some not included. The repertoire holds 160,000 or so clones, with around 80% as singletons. Sequencing was done on a sample of PBMCs. These receptors were taken from a male donor in good health and CMV-seropositive.

The V and J genes are TRBV11-2 and TRBJ2-7, with 8 positions matching TRBD2. Germline CDR1 reads SGHAT; CDR2 reads FQNNGV. This CDR3 has 17 amino acids. J lost 3 bases, V lost 0 bases, and 10 bases had no gene match. CDR3 bases: TGTGCCAGCAGCTTAGATCAGACGCCGGGAGGGTTCTACGAGCAGTACTTC. Its protein is CASSLDQTPGGFYEQYF.

The count of this clone is one. The rearrangement joins TRBV10-3 to TRBJ2-5; 7 bases are shared with TRBD1. V lost 6 bases, J lost 5 bases, and 12 bases stayed unmatched. The germline V gene has CDR1 ENHRY and CDR2 SYGVKD. This CDR3 region has 15 residues. The chain's CDR3 is CAISEGQPQGETQYF. As DNA, the CDR3 is TGTGCCATCAGCGAGGGACAGCCCCAGGGGGAGACCCAGTACTTC.

The chain joins TRBV5-1 to TRBJ2-2; 8 nucleotides align to TRBD2. J gave up 1 base and V 8 bases, and 10 bases lay outside the gene matches. Germline lookup yields CDR1 SGHRS and CDR2 YFSETQ. The CDR3 has 16 residues. The CDR3, as DNA: TGCGCCAGTCCAGGGCGCGGGAGGATGAACACCGGGGAGCTGTTTTTT. It specifies CASPGRGRMNTGELFF.

V gene TRBV28 combines with J gene TRBJ2-1; 11 bases map to TRBD2. The V and J ends lost 1 base and 15 bases, in that order; junction bases with no gene match: 11. The CDR3 has 15 amino acids. The V gene's germline CDR1 is MDHEN and CDR2 SYDVKM. As DNA, the CDR3 is TGTGCCAGCAGTTTATTGCTAGCGGGAGGAGGGGGGTCGTTCTTC. Translating it yields CASSLLLAGGGGSFF. Full variable domain (missing parts from reference TRBV28 and TRBJ2-1): DVKVTQSSRYLVKRTGEKVFLECVQDMDHENMFWYRQDPGLGLRLIYFSYDVKMKEKGDIPEGYSVSREKKERFSLILESASTNQTSMYLCASSLLLAGGGGSFFGPGTRLTVL.

This clone was detected only once. Distinct nucleotide sequences in the sample also encode this CDR3. The chain uses TRBV7-9 and TRBJ1-2, with D maybe TRBD1 (5 bases). V lost 0 bases to trimming and J lost 3 bases, with 5 bases between them. The CDR3 sequence is 13 residues long. Germline CDR1 and CDR2: SEHNR and FQNEAQ (reference sequence). The CDR3 loop is CASSLAGDYGYTF. The CDR3 DNA reads as TGTGCCAGCAGCTTAGCAGGGGACTATGGCTACACCTTC. The variable domain in full, completed from reference TRBV7-9 and TRBJ1-2, reads DTGVSQNPRHKITKRGQNVTFRCDPISEHNRLYWYRQTLGQGPEFLTYFQNEAQLEKSRLLSDRFSAERPKGSFSTLEIQRTEQGDSAMYLCASSLAGDYGYTFGSGTRLTVV.

This clone was counted a few times. The CDR3 DNA reads TGTGCCAGCAACCCAGTCCTTATGACTAGCGGGCCGAGCTCCTACGAGCAGTACTTC. Amino acid sequence: CASNPVLMTSGPSSYEQYF. This chain uses TRBV21-1 with TRBJ2-7; the table's D gene call, TRBD2, was not cross checked with the DNA. TRBV21-1 is noted as a pseudogene. The CDR3 spans 19 residues.

V gene TRBV7-2 combines with J gene TRBJ2-7; 8 positions match TRBD2. Germline CDR1 SGHTA, CDR2 FQGNSA. Trimming took 2 bases from V and 2 from J; bases not matched to a gene: 5. The CDR3 consists of 15 residues. The CDR3 bases are TGTGCCAGCAGCTTAAGATCGGGGGGGACCTACGAGCAGTACTTC. The encoded protein is CASSLRSGGTYEQYF.